This T cell receptor beta chain was obtained from a study of cytomegalovirus exposure and HLA in healthy donors. Primers: 60 Vbeta forward and 13 Jbeta reverse. Data came from immunoSEQ multiplex PCR; TCRdb stores just in-frame clones and leaves some out. In all, the sample yields roughly 34,000 clones. This TCR came from a woman aged 40 to 49 in good health and CMV-seropositive. Sample: PBMCs.

The CDR3 loop reads CASSASGTGNTIYF. CDR3 DNA sequence: TGTGCCAGCAGCGCTTCAGGGACTGGAAACACCATATATTTT. The chain employs TRBV11-1 and TRBJ1-3; weak D call: TRBD1 (5 bases). Germline assignment: CDR1 SGHAT and CDR2 FQDESV (reference sequence). This CDR3 is 14 amino acids long. V was clipped by 5 bases and J by 2 bases, with 10 bases between them.